The sequence of this T cell receptor beta chain was determined in a study of T-cell memory formation after mild COVID-19. CDR3 length: 15 residues. CDR1 is DFQATT and CDR2 is SNEGSKA in the germline V gene (reference sequence). Trimming took 0 bases from V and 5 from J, leaving 16 bases between them. Overall study results and limits: Later expanders leaned toward CD4+, whereas clones contracting from day 15 to 85 were balanced CD4/CD8. In second-wave clones peaking day 37, SARS-CoV-2 specificity remained unconfirmed.

A single record per CDR3 protein comes from TCRdb applying MiXCR to the 5' RACE reads. The table has roughly 35,000 distinct CDR3 sequences, just under 8% seen once; the top ten hold just under 30%. This clonotype was seen at least ten times. Its cognate antigen is unknown. The chain uses TRBV20-1 and TRBJ2-5, with D possibly being TRBD2 (6 bases). The sequence derives from a man aged 18-30 years who had mild COVID-19 (a few samples of this study predate the infection). Cell type and time point are not known. The specimen sequenced was PBMCs or a T cell subset sorted from them (not recorded which). This chain's CDR3 is CSARDSLRGGETQYF. The CDR3 coding sequence is TGCAGTGCTAGAGATTCGTTACGGGGAGGCGAGACCCAGTACTTC.